Included here is one T cell receptor (beta chain) sequence, with context. What it binds is not known. Averaging approximately 110 mL, one heparinised blood draw came from each individual donor. Sorted CD4+ subsets: naive, central memory, regulatory, stem cell-like memory (CD45RO/CCR7/CD25/CD127/CD95/CD27 panel). The data originate from a study of beta chain features in type 1 diabetes. Findings and caveats of the study: Naive, central memory and Treg TCRB repertoires seemed to resemble each other more closely in patients than they did in healthy donors. For TCRB rearrangement, an influence of HLA type remained unresolved here. TCRB CDR3s from Type 1 diabetes patients were moderately but significantly shorter in all four CD4+ subsets.

Sequenced material consisted of expressed TCRB transcripts (all of the isolated RNA was reverse transcribed). Profiled with immunoSEQ multiplex PCR; TCRdb holds only in-frame clones, not every one. The data show nearly 700,000 clones, around 15% seen once. Germline-derived CDR1 and CDR2 are SGHNT and YYREEE (reference sequence). After removal of 7 bases from V and 0 bases from J, the junction contained 18 bases not matched to a gene. The CDR3 loop spans 18 amino acids. The chain uses TRBV5-4 and TRBJ1-2, with 7 bases identical to TRBD1. The sequencing input was naive CD4+ T cells from blood. The origin of this receptor is a young man with type 1 diabetes. The CDR3 loop is CASYQLALKQGTNYGYTF. The CDR3 nucleotides are TGTGCCAGCTATCAGCTCGCTTTAAAACAGGGGACTAACTATGGCTACACCTTC.